Sequencing of this TCR beta chain was carried out in a study of shared clonotypes between healthy human individuals. Participating donors were healthy, HIV-negative adults free of recent acute infections or vaccinations. Deep level was the assay's run setting. An even split of each subset's genomic DNA across several immunoSEQ plates was performed. The table came from immunoSEQ multiplex PCR; TCRdb's copy has only in-frame clones and leaves some out. The data contain around 1.6 million clones, approximately 98% of them seen just once; the ten biggest clones take up around 0.45%. Points on this clone: Its antigen remains unknown. The sample holds other DNA sequences that translate to the same CDR3.

Whole-study results and caveats: Incomplete sequencing of sorted subsets was indicated by rarefaction despite large depth.

The TCR sequence derives from a man between 25 and 39 years old in good health. Sequenced input: naive CD4+ T cells sorted from blood. The subset is: CD45RA+ positively selected.

CDR3 sequence reads: CASSRRTGTYEQYF. The CDR3 DNA sequence: TGTGCCAGCAGCCGACGGACAGGGACCTACGAGCAGTACTTC. The genes are TRBV7-2 and TRBJ2-7; 8 nucleotides line up with TRBD1. Trimming at V came to 5 bases and at J to 2 bases, leaving 5 bases not matched to a gene. Germline-derived CDR1 and CDR2 are SGHTA and FQGNSA. The CDR3 sequence is 14 residues long.